One sample yielded the 5 T cell receptor beta chains listed below, sequenced in a study of shared clonotypes between healthy human individuals. The table came from immunoSEQ multiplex PCR; TCRdb's copy has only in-frame clones and leaves some out. The data contain about 2.4 million clones, over 85% of them singletons. Sample: naive CD4+ T cells from PBMCs. Subset of the sample: CD45RA+ positively selected. These receptors all come from a man aged 18 to 29 in good health. Some clones in this sample may be carry-over from other donors' samples.

The gene calls are TRBV5-1 and TRBJ2-1; 10 positions match TRBD2. CDR1 and CDR2 from the germline V gene are SGHRS and YFSETQ. The CDR3 totals 16 residues. J lost 8 bases, V lost 2 bases, and 10 bases had no gene match. Here the CDR3 reads CASSFLTSGLSDEQFF. The CDR3 DNA is TGCGCCAGCAGCTTTCTGACTAGCGGGTTGAGCGATGAGCAGTTCTTC.

CDR3 loop: CASRTEGTEAFF. The CDR3 nucleotides read TGTGCCAGCAGGACAGAAGGCACTGAAGCTTTCTTT. The V call is TRBV6-5, the J call TRBJ1-1; tentative D call: TRBD1 (5 bases). The length of the CDR3 is 12 residues. V dropped 6 bases and J dropped 4 bases, with 9 bases sitting between them. CDR1 and CDR2 from the germline V gene are MNHEY and SVGAGI.

The chain links TRBV7-2 to TRBJ2-3; D uncertain. V was pared by 9 bases and J by 5 bases, with 15 bases between. This CDR3 comprises 13 residues. The germline V gene encodes CDR1 SGHTA and CDR2 FQGNSA. The CDR3 loop is CASSTLLGDTQYF. CDR3 sequence (DNA): TGTGCCAGTAGTACCCTCCTGGGAGATACGCAGTATTTT. Variable domain in full (rest from reference TRBV7-2 and TRBJ2-3): GAGVSQSPSNKVTEKGKDVELRCDPISGHTALYWYRQSLGQGLEFLIYFQGNSAPDKSGLPSDRFSAERTGGSVSTLTIQRTQQEDSAVYLCASSTLLGDTQYFGPGTRLTVL.

Points on this clone: The sample holds other DNA sequences that translate to the same CDR3. CDR3 sequence: CASRGGYEQYF. In DNA, the CDR3 is TGTGCCAGCAGAGGGGGGTACGAGCAGTACTTC. The chain employs TRBV6-5 and TRBJ2-7; the D call may be TRBD1 or TRBD2 (6 bases each). Trimming took off 6 bases at V and 4 bases at J, with 7 bases between the two ends. This CDR3 is 11 amino acids long. Germline V gene lookup returns CDR1 MNHEY and CDR2 SVGAGI.

The chain has TRBV5-4 and TRBJ2-7; 9 bases are shared with TRBD2. The V gene end was trimmed by 4 bases and the J gene end by 2 bases; junction bases not matched to a gene: 10. This CDR3 has 16 residues. Germline CDR1 and CDR2: SGHNT and YYREEE (reference sequence). DNA of the CDR3: TGTGCCAGCAGCCCCCGAGCGGGAGGACCGACCTACGAGCAGTACTTC. It encodes CASSPRAGGPTYEQYF.